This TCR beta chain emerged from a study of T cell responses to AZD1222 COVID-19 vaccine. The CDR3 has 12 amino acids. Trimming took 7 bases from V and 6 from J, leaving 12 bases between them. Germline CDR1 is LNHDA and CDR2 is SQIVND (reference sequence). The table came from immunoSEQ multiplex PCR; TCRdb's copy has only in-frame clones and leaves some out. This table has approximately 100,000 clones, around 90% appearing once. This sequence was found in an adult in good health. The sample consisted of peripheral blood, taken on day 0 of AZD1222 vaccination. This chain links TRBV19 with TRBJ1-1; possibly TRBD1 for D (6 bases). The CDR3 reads CASISGAPEAFF. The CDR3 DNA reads TGTGCCAGTATCTCAGGGGCTCCTGAAGCTTTCTTT.